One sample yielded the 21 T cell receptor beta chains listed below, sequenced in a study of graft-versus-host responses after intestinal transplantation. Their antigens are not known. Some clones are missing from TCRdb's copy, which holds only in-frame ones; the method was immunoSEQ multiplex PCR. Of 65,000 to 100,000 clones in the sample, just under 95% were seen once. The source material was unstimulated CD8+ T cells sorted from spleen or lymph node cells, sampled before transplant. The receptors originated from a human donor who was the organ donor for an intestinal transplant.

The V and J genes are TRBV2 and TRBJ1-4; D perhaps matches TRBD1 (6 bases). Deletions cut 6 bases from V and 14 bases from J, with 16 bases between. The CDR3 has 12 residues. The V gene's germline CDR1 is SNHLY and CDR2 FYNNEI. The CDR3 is CASSGIGGRLFF. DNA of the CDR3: TGTGCCAGCAGCGGAATAGGGGGAAGGCTGTTTTTT.

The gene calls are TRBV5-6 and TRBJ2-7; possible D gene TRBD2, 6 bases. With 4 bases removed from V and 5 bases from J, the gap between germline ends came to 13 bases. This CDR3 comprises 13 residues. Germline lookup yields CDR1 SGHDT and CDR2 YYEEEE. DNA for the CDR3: TGTGCCAGCAGCCCGGGGGATGGCCACGAGCAGTACTTC. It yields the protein CASSPGDGHEQYF.

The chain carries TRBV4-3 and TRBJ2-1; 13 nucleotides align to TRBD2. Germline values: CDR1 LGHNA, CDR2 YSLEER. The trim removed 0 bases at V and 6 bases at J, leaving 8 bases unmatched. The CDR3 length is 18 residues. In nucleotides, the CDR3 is TGCGCCAGCAGCCAAGATCAACCCGGACTAGCGGGGGTCAATGAGCAGTTCTTC. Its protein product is CASSQDQPGLAGVNEQFF.

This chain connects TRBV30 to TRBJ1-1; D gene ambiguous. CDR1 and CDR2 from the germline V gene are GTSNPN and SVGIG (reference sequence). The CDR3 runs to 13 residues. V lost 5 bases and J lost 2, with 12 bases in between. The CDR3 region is CAWDPTANTEAFF. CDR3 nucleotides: TGTGCCTGGGATCCAACAGCAAACACTGAAGCTTTCTTT.

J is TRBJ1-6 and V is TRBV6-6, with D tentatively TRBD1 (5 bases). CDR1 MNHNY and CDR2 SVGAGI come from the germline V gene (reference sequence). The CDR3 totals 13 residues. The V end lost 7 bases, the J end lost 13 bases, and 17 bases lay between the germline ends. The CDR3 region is CASMGEGTPPLHF. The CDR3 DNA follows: TGTGCCAGCATGGGGGAGGGAACACCTCCCCTCCACTTT.

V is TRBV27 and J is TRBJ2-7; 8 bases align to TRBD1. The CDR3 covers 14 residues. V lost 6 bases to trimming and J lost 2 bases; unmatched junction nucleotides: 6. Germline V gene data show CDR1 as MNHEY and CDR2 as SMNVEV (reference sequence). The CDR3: CASRFGTGAYEQYF. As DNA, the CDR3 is TGTGCCAGCAGATTCGGGACAGGAGCCTACGAGCAGTACTTC.

The DNA for the CDR3 is TGTGCCAGCTCACCACGCCGGACAGGGATGGACGAGCAGTACTTC. It encodes CASSPRRTGMDEQYF. The chain couples TRBV18 to TRBJ2-7; 8 positions agree with TRBD1. CDR1 and CDR2 from the germline V gene are KGHSH and LQKENI. With 1 base clipped from V and 5 bases from J, the junction kept 7 bases outside the gene matches. CDR3 length equals 15 residues. The full variable domain, in which reference TRBV18 and TRBJ2-7 provide the parts outside the CDR3, is NAGVMQNPRHLVRRRGQEARLRCSPMKGHSHVYWYRQLPEEGLKFMVYLQKENIIDESGMPKERFSAEFPKEGPSILRIQQVVRGDSAAYFCASSPRRTGMDEQYFGPGTRLTVT.

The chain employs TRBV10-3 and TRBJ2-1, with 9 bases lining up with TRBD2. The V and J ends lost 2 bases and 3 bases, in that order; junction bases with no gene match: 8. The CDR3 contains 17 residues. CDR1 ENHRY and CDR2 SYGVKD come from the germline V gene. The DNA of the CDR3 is TGTGCCATCAGTGAGCCACTTAGCGGGGGTGACTACAATGAGCAGTTCTTC. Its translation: CAISEPLSGGDYNEQFF.

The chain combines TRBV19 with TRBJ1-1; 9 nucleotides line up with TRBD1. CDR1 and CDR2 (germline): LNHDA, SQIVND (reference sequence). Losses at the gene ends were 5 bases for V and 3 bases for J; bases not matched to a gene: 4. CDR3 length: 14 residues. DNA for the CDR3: TGTGCCAGTAGTCTCGGGACAGGGCACACTGAAGCTTTCTTT. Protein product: CASSLGTGHTEAFF. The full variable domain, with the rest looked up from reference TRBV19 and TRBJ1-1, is DGGITQSPKYLFRKEGQNVTLSCEQNLNHDAMYWYRQDPGQGLRLIYYSQIVNDFQKGDIAEGYSVSREKKESFPLTVTSAQKNPTAFYLCASSLGTGHTEAFFGQGTRLTVV.

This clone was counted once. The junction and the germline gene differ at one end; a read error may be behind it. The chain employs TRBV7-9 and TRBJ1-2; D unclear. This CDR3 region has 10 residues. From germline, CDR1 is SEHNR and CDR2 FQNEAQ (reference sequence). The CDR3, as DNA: TGTGCCAGCAGCTTTATTCCCCCTTACTTC. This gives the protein CASSFIPPYF.

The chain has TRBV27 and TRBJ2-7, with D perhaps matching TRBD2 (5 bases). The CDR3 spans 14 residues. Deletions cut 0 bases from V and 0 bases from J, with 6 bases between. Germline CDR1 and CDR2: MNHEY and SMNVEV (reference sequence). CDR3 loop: CASSLSTSSYEQYF. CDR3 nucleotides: TGTGCCAGCAGTTTATCAACTAGCTCCTACGAGCAGTACTTC.

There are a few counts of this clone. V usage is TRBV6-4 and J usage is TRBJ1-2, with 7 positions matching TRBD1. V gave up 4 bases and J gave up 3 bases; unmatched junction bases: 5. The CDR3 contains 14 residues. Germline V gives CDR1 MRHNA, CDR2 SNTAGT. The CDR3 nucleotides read TGTGCCAGCAGTGCGGGGACAGCAGACTATGGCTACACCTTC. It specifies CASSAGTADYGYTF.

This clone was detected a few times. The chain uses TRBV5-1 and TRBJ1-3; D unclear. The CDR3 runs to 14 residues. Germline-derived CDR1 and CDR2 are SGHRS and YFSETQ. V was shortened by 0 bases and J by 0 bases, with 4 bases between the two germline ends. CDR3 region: CASSLDSSGNTIYF. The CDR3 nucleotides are TGCGCCAGCAGCTTGGACAGCTCTGGAAACACCATATATTTT. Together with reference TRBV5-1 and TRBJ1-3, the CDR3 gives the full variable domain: KAGVTQTPRYLIKTRGQQVTLSCSPISGHRSVSWYQQTPGQGLQFLFEYFSETQRNKGNFPGRFSGRQFSNSRSEMNVSTLELGDSALYLCASSLDSSGNTIYFGEGSWLTVV.

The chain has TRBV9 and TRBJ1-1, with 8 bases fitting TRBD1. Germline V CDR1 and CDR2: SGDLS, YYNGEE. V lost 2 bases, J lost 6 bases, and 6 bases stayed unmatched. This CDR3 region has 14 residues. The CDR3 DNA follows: TGTGCCAGCAGCGTCGGGGGACAGGAATCTGAAGCTTTCTTT. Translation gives CASSVGGQESEAFF.

The CDR3 protein is CASSRSLAGGQSAYEQYF. The CDR3, as DNA: TGTGCCAGCAGCAGGTCCCTAGCGGGGGGCCAGTCCGCCTACGAGCAGTACTTC. The gene calls are TRBV21-1 and TRBJ2-7; TRBD2, as called in the table, went unchecked against the DNA. TRBV21-1 is a documented pseudogene. CDR3 length: 18 residues.

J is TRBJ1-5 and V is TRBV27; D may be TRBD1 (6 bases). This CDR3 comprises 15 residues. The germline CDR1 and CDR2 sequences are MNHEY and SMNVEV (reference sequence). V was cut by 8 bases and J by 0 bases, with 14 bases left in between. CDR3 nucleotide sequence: TGTGCCAGCGGACCCCAGGGGTATAGCAATCAGCCCCAGCATTTT. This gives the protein CASGPQGYSNQPQHF.

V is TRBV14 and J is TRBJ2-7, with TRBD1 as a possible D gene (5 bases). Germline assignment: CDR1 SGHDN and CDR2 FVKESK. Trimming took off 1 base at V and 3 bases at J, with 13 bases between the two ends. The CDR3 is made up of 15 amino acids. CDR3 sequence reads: CASSQGQGGFYEQYF. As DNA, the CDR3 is TGTGCCAGCAGCCAAGGGCAGGGTGGGTTCTACGAGCAGTACTTC.

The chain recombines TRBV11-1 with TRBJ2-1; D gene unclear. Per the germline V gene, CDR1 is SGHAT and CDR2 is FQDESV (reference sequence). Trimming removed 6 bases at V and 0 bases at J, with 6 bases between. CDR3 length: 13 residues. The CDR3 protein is CASRASSYNEQFF. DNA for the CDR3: TGTGCCAGCAGGGCAAGCTCCTACAATGAGCAGTTCTTC.

CDR3 sequence reads: CASTRGGEQYF. CDR3 nucleotides: TGCGCCAGCACCCGGGGTGGGGAGCAGTACTTC. This rearrangement joins TRBV5-1 to TRBJ2-7, with D maybe TRBD2 (5 bases). The CDR3 runs to 11 residues. The germline V and J ends were trimmed by 6 bases and 7 bases, with 11 bases remaining between them. Per germline, CDR1 SGHRS and CDR2 YFSETQ.

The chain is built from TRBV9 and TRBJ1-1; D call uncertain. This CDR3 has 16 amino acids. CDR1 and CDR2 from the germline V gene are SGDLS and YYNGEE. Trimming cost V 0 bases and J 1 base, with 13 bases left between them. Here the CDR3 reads CASSVDHSMKNTEAFF. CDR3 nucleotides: TGTGCCAGCAGCGTAGACCACTCGATGAAGAACACTGAAGCTTTCTTT.

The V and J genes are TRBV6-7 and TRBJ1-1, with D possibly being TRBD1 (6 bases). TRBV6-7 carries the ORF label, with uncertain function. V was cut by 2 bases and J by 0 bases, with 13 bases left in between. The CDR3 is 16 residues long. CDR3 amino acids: CASSYRGGGLNTEAFF. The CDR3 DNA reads TGTGCCAGCAGTTACAGGGGGGGAGGTTTGAACACTGAAGCTTTCTTT.